A selection of T cell receptor beta chains follows, all from one sample in a study of CD8+CD57+ T cells in acquired aplastic anemia. TCRdb called the reads again in MiXCR, with one record for every CDR3 protein. The sample lists around 290,000 distinct CDR3 sequences, roughly 61% seen once, with approximately 1.3% in the top ten. Sequencing was performed on sorted CD4+, CD8+, or CD8+CD57+ T cells (not recorded which) from PBMCs. All receptors derive from a human donor with aplastic anemia. Each CDR3 is given with its conserved first and last residue. A D gene is named only where the DNA matches it firmly. Clone size, where shown, is once, few, many, or a class for clones that have expanded.

CDR3 protein	CDR3 DNA	D gene	clone size	V gene	J gene
CASSLNSGTGDGQFF	TGCGCCAGCAGCTTGAACTCCGGGACAGGGGACGGGCAGTTCTTC	TRBD1	many	TRBV5-1	TRBJ2-1
CASAPGLAGEQETQYF	TGCGCCAGCGCCCCGGGACTAGCGGGGGAACAAGAGACCCAGTACTTC	TRBD2	many	TRBV5-1	TRBJ2-5
CASSPGGGAEQYF	TGCGCCAGCAGCCCTGGGGGGGGGGCCGAGCAGTACTTC	NA	many	TRBV5-1	TRBJ2-7
CSARGFTGTSGGSSYNEQFF	TGCAGTGCTAGAGGGTTTACCGGGACTAGCGGGGGAAGCTCCTACAATGAGCAGTTCTTC	TRBD2	many	TRBV20-1	TRBJ2-1
CASSSLEYEQYF	TGTGCCAGCAGCTCCTTAGAGTACGAGCAGTACTTC	NA	few	TRBV7-2	TRBJ2-7
CSARGLAGTNEQFF	TGCAGTGCTCGCGGACTAGCGGGAACCAATGAGCAGTTCTTC	TRBD2	many	TRBV20-1	TRBJ2-1
CASSVTSGGALEQFF	TGTGCCAGCAGCGTTACTAGCGGGGGGGCTTTGGAGCAGTTCTTC	TRBD2	few	TRBV7-2	TRBJ2-1
CASDTNPGGGGEQFF	TGCGCCAGCGACACAAACCCCGGGGGGGGTGGCGAGCAGTTCTTC	TRBD2	many	TRBV5-1	TRBJ2-1
CSARDRRLSYEQYF	TGCAGTGCTAGAGATCGCAGGCTCTCCTACGAGCAGTACTTC	NA	few	TRBV20-1	TRBJ2-7
CASSRGGSGNTIYF	TGTGCCAGCAGCCGCGGGGGTTCTGGAAACACCATATATTTT	NA	NA	TRBV9	TRBJ1-3
CASSPDSGGGLETQYF	TGTGCCAGCTCACCAGATAGCGGGGGTGGTTTGGAGACCCAGTACTTC	TRBD2	NA	TRBV18	TRBJ2-5
CASSLVGGETQHF	TGTGCCAGCAGCTTAGTTGGGGGGGAGACCCAGCATTTT	NA	NA	TRBV7-2	TRBJ1-5
CASSARTGEYEQYF	TGTGCCAGCAGTGCCCGGACAGGGGAGTACGAGCAGTACTTC	TRBD1	NA	TRBV25-1	TRBJ2-7
CSARSGLASTDTQYF	TGCAGTGCTAGATCTGGACTAGCGAGCACAGATACGCAGTATTTT	TRBD2	NA	TRBV20-1	TRBJ2-3
CSAAPSPDLYEQYF	TGCAGTGCCGCCCCCTCTCCTGACCTCTACGAGCAGTACTTC	NA	NA	TRBV20-1	TRBJ2-7
CASSLGHGANVLTF	TGCGCCAGCAGCCTGGGTCATGGGGCCAACGTCCTGACTTTC	NA	many	TRBV5-1	TRBJ2-6
CASSLEVTQYF	TGTGCCAGCAGCTTGGAGGTTACGCAGTATTTT	NA	many	TRBV5-5	TRBJ2-3
CASKGPLGTGELFF	TGCGCCAGCAAGGGGCCCCTGGGCACCGGGGAGCTGTTTTTT	NA	many	TRBV10-2	TRBJ2-2
CASWDRGYEQYF	TGTGCCAGTTGGGACAGGGGCTACGAGCAGTACTTC	TRBD1	NA	TRBV7-9	TRBJ2-7
CASSYSGLGVYNEQFF	TGTGCCAGCAGTTACTCGGGATTAGGGGTCTACAATGAGCAGTTCTTC	NA	few	TRBV6-5	TRBJ2-1
CSALGGDQPQHF	TGCAGTGCCCTCGGGGGGGACCAGCCCCAGCATTTT	NA	NA	TRBV20-1	TRBJ1-5
CASSVGQDVGGYTF	TGTGCCAGCAGCGTAGGACAGGACGTCGGAGGCTACACCTTC	NA	NA	TRBV9	TRBJ1-2
CASSQILVEKLFF	TGCGCCAGCAGCCAAATTTTAGTGGAAAAACTGTTTTTT	NA	many	TRBV4-1	TRBJ1-4
CASSLGLGQGIGGNQPQHF	TGTGCCAGCAGTTTAGGGTTGGGACAGGGTATAGGTGGCAATCAGCCCCAGCATTTT	TRBD1	NA	TRBV12-3/TRBV12-4	TRBJ1-5
CSVEDGYGSPLHF	TGCAGCGTTGAAGATGGGTATGGGTCACCCCTCCACTTT	NA	NA	TRBV29-1	TRBJ1-6
CASSSRTGHYGYTF	TGTGCCAGCAGTTCTCGAACAGGGCACTATGGCTACACCTTC	NA	many	TRBV27	TRBJ1-2
CASSEGGTEAFF	TGTGCCAGCAGTGAAGGGGGCACTGAAGCTTTCTTT	NA	NA	TRBV2	TRBJ1-1
CASSVLSGAVGVQGTSYTF	TGTGCCAGCAGCGTATTGTCCGGGGCAGTGGGAGTACAGGGGACCAGCTACACCTTC	TRBD1	NA	TRBV9	TRBJ1-2